This entry lists 9 T cell receptor beta chains sequenced from one sample in a study of post-analysis software for immune sequencing data. General study points: Elevated frequency relative to controls characterized 4 or 5 TRBV segments in patients, TRBV5-6, TRBV5-1 and TRBV20-1 among them.

Included in the TCR beta cDNA libraries were unique molecular identifiers. TCRdb independently ran MiXCR on the PCR reads; one entry per CDR3 protein. The sample comprises approximately 730,000 distinct CDR3 sequences, 30% of which are singletons, and roughly 0.53% rests with the top ten. No cognate antigen is known for these TCRs. The material sequenced was blood. The source is a girl aged 5 to 17 with multiple sclerosis.

V is TRBV7-9 and J is TRBJ2-3; the D gene is possibly TRBD2 (5 bases). The CDR3 covers 17 residues. Per the germline V gene, CDR1 is SEHNR and CDR2 is FQNEAQ (reference sequence). V was cut by 0 bases and J by 7 bases, with 20 bases left in between. CDR3 sequence reads: CASSLAGKEVVVYTQYF. Written as DNA, the CDR3 is TGTGCCAGCAGCTTAGCGGGAAAGGAGGTGGTAGTTTATACGCAGTATTTT.

The rearrangement uses TRBV20-1 and TRBJ2-7; maybe TRBD1 (5 bases). Germline CDR1 is DFQATT and CDR2 is SNEGSKA (reference sequence). The CDR3 extends over 16 amino acids. V was trimmed by 1 base and J by 0 bases, leaving 16 bases between them. CDR3 nucleotide sequence: TGCAGTGCTAGAGTTTTCAGGGAAAGGACCTCCTACGAGCAGTACTTC. Its translation: CSARVFRERTSYEQYF.

This clonotype has a handful of counts. The chain combines TRBV5-1 with TRBJ1-5; a weak D match, TRBD1 (6 bases). Trimming took 1 base from V and 6 from J, leaving 14 bases between them. CDR1 SGHRS and CDR2 YFSETQ come from the germline V gene. The CDR3 contains 15 residues. The CDR3 sequence: CASSLSGGGTQPQHF. Here the CDR3 DNA reads TGCGCCAGCAGCTTGTCCGGGGGGGGCACTCAGCCCCAGCATTTT.

The J gene is TRBJ2-1, the V gene TRBV7-9, with 7 bases lining up with TRBD1. CDR3 length: 15 amino acids. The V gene's germline CDR1 is SEHNR and CDR2 FQNEAQ (reference sequence). V shed 5 bases, J shed 8 bases, and the junction held 12 bases outside the gene matches. The CDR3 here is CASSPDRSWDDEQFF. DNA of the CDR3: TGTGCCAGCAGCCCGGACAGGTCATGGGACGATGAGCAGTTCTTC. Using reference TRBV7-9 and TRBJ2-1 for the parts outside the CDR3, the full variable domain is DTGVSQNPRHKITKRGQNVTFRCDPISEHNRLYWYRQTLGQGPEFLTYFQNEAQLEKSRLLSDRFSAERPKGSFSTLEIQRTEQGDSAMYLCASSPDRSWDDEQFFGPGTRLTVL.

This clonotype was detected only a few times. The J gene is TRBJ1-2, the V gene TRBV27, with 7 bases that match TRBD1. J gave up 0 bases and V 6 bases, and 7 bases lay outside the gene matches. Germline V lookup: CDR1 MNHEY, CDR2 SMNVEV (reference sequence). This CDR3 spans 15 amino acids. The CDR3 protein is CASSETGFPNYGYTF. The CDR3 DNA reads as TGTGCCAGCAGCGAGACAGGGTTTCCTAACTATGGCTACACCTTC.

As concerns this clonotype: One end of the junction is discordant with germline, which a read error may explain. V usage is TRBV3-1 and J usage is TRBJ2-5, with 10 bases aligning to TRBD2. The CDR3 runs to 17 residues. CDR1 and CDR2 (germline): LGHDT, YNNKEL (reference sequence). CDR3 nucleotide sequence: TGTGCCAGCAGCCTCGTGTTCACTAGCGGGGCCCAAGAGCCCCAGTACTTC. Translated: CASSLVFTSGAQEPQYF.

This clonotype showed up just a few times. The chain recombines TRBV12-3 or TRBV12-4 with TRBJ2-1; D not resolved. Trimming removed 6 bases at V and 5 bases at J, with 5 bases between. There are 11 residues in the CDR3. CDR3: CASRQNNEQFF. Here the CDR3 DNA reads TGTGCCAGCAGACAGAACAATGAGCAGTTCTTC.

Notes on this clonotype: The junction departs from the called germline gene at one end, perhaps through a read error. The chain couples TRBV29-1 to TRBJ1-2; 9 nucleotides line up with TRBD1. This CDR3 is built from 13 residues. CDR1 and CDR2 from the germline V gene are SQVTM and ANQGSEA. The CDR3 region has the DNA TGCAGCGCCAAGACAGGGGGTAGCTATGGCCACACCTTC. Its translation is CSAKTGGSYGHTF.

On this clonotype itself: One end of the junction fails to match germline, which may point to a read error. The rearrangement links TRBV28 to TRBJ2-7; unclear D gene. This CDR3 spans 12 amino acids. CDR1 is MDHEN and CDR2 is SYDVKM in the germline V gene. CDR3 protein: CASSAETFEQYF. In DNA form, the CDR3 reads TGTGCTAGCAGTGCCGAGACTTTTGAGCAGTACTTC.